The 5 T cell receptor beta chains below come from one sample, sequenced in a study of T cells in Graves' hyperthyroidism and ophthalmopathy (dated by TCRdb to the late 2010s). Library preparation was by multiplex PCR. Sequencing was carried out with an Illumina HiSeq 2000. The TCR beta CDR3 regions were amplified from RNA transcripts. The first round of RT-PCR for the TCR CDR3 was performed with the HTBI primer set and the Qiagen OneStep RT-PCR kit. The raw public data were reprocessed by TCRdb itself: fastp quality trimming at Q25, MiXCR clonotype calling, in-frame beta chains only. Each CDR3 protein gets just one entry, which takes the most common genes and DNA from the rows behind it. This sample lists fewer than 550,000 distinct CDR3 sequences; approximately 15% were detected once. Over 12% of the sample goes to the ten largest clones. Input material: blood. Receptor source: a woman under 30 with Graves' hyperthyroidism.

This clonotype was observed many times. This chain joins TRBV7-9 and TRBJ2-5; D possibly matches TRBD1 or TRBD2 (5 bases each). Germline loops: CDR1 SEHNR, CDR2 FQNEAQ (reference sequence). V lost 10 bases and J 5 bases, leaving 14 bases between the germline ends. The CDR3 extends over 12 amino acids. CDR3 sequence: CATREGYETQYF. CDR3 sequence (DNA): TGTGCCACGAGAGAGGGGTATGAGACCCAGTACTTC. Variable domain in full (rest from reference TRBV7-9 and TRBJ2-5): DTGVSQNPRHKITKRGQNVTFRCDPISEHNRLYWYRQTLGQGPEFLTYFQNEAQLEKSRLLSDRFSAERPKGSFSTLEIQRTEQGDSAMYLCATREGYETQYFGPGTRLLVL.

This clonotype was recorded at least ten times. This chain uses TRBV7-8 with TRBJ1-4; 9 bases match TRBD1. Germline V gene data show CDR1 as SGHVS and CDR2 as FQNEAQ. J was trimmed by 4 bases and V by 0 bases; bases with no gene match: 6. The CDR3 has 17 amino acids. The CDR3 DNA follows: TGTGCCAGCAGCTTAGCGCTCCCGGGACAGGGTAATGAAAAACTGTTTTTT. This translates into CASSLALPGQGNEKLFF.

The chain links TRBV29-1 to TRBJ2-7, with TRBD1 as a possible D gene (6 bases). Germline V gene sequence: CDR1 SQVTM, CDR2 ANQGSEA. The CDR3 has 13 residues. Trimming took 5 bases from V and 3 from J, leaving 14 bases between them. The CDR3 reads CSVTGLDIYEQYF. The CDR3 DNA sequence: TGCAGCGTTACAGGGTTGGACATCTACGAGCAGTACTTC.

Concerning this clonotype itself: This may be a read error, as it is one base from a much larger clone. This rearrangement joins TRBV3-1 to TRBJ2-2; maybe TRBD2 (6 bases). The CDR3 loop spans 14 amino acids. V was pared by 5 bases and J by 3 bases, with 10 bases between. Germline V gene data show CDR1 as LGHDT and CDR2 as YNNKEL (reference sequence). CDR3: CASSSSVDTGELFF. In DNA form, the CDR3 reads TGTGCCAGCAGCTCTAGCGTGGACACCGGGGAGCTGTTTTTT.

The V gene is TRBV7-6, the J gene TRBJ2-5, with TRBD2 matching 14 bases. V lost 1 base and J lost 0; bases outside the gene matches: 4. Looked up from germline, CDR1 is SGHVS and CDR2 is FNYEAQ. The CDR3 length is 18 residues. CDR3 bases: TGTGCCAGCAGCTTAGTTGGGACTAGCGGGGGAAACCAAGAGACCCAGTACTTC. It codes for CASSLVGTSGGNQETQYF.